This T cell receptor (beta chain) is from a study of blood T cells in healthy people across ages. The CDR3 runs 16 residues. Through a sample-barcoded 5' primer and a J-beta primer mix, a second PCR was run for roughly 7 to 12 cycles. MiXCR, applied by TCRdb to the 5' RACE reads, yields one record per CDR3 protein. Among hundreds of thousands of distinct CDR3 sequences listed, roughly 50% were seen once. This rearrangement joins TRBV21-1 to TRBJ2-7; the D call in the table, TRBD2, was not verified against the DNA. TRBV21-1 is recorded as a pseudogene. Sequenced sample: blood. The TCR originated in an older woman in good health. The CDR3 nucleotides are TGTGCCAGCAGCGCTCTCCAGCGGGGGAGCTCCTACGAGCAGTACTTC. It is translated as CASSALQRGSSYEQYF.